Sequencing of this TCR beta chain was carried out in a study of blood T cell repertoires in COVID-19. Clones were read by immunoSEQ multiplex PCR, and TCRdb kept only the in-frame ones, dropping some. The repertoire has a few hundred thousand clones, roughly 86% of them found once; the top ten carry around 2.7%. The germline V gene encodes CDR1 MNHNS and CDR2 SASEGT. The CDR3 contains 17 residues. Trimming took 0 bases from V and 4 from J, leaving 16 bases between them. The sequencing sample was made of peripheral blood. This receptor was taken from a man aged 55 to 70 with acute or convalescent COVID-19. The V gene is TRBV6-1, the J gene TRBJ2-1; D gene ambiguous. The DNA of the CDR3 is TGTGCCAGCAGTGAAGCAGCGACCACATACCTATACAATGAGCAGTTCTTC. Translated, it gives CASSEAATTYLYNEQFF.